This T cell receptor (beta chain) was captured in a study of blood T cells in healthy people across ages. Next came a second PCR, run for about 7 to 12 cycles, which used a sample-barcoded 5' primer along with a J-beta primer mix. Researchers report that each sample yielded at least 3 million CDR3-containing paired-end reads. TCRdb re-derived calls from the 5' RACE reads in MiXCR, one entry per CDR3 protein. This sample has about 720,000 distinct CDR3 sequences, with approximately 22% found just once. This clonotype turned up a few times. CDR1 is SGHTA and CDR2 is FQGNSA in the germline V gene. The CDR3 length is 14 residues. V was trimmed by 4 bases and J by 5 bases, leaving 13 bases between them.

Sequences were obtained from blood. The chain uses TRBV7-2 and TRBJ2-3, with D uncertain. The clonotype was recovered from a man between 65 and 79 years old in good health. CDR3 sequence: CASSSVIAGDTQYF. The CDR3 DNA reads TGTGCCAGCAGCTCCGTGATAGCTGGAGATACGCAGTATTTT.